The source of this T cell receptor (beta chain) is a study of T cells and copy number aberrations in small-cell lung cancer (dated by TCRdb to about 2021). Study-wide context: To relate T cell metrics to mutations and copy number aberrations, the same tumor regions underwent both TCR repertoire sequencing and whole-exome sequencing. Tumor TCR data were available for approximately 17 patients, and 11 to 15 patients had TCR data from both tumor and normal tissue.

From the germline V gene, CDR1 is SQVTM and CDR2 is ANQGSEA. V loses 3 bases of germline sequence and J loses 7 bases, and the interval between the two ends is 19 bases. Taken from cysteine to phenylalanine, the CDR3 has 14 residues. CDR3 DNA is the only sequence kept; it has 42 bases, read in frame from the first base. The immunoSEQ hsTCRB Kit, with multiplexed V- and J-gene primers, was used to amplify TCR-beta CDR3 regions from genomic DNA. Unique DNA barcodes were added in a second PCR, and the samples were pooled together with a negative control and a positive control. An Illumina MiSeq running a 150-cycle paired-end protocol was used to sequence the pooled TCR-beta libraries. The published analysis was carried out like this. Adaptive Biotechnologies processed the raw sequencing data and produced a report containing normalized, annotated TCR-beta repertoires. T-cell density was computed as TCR-beta templates normalized to usable DNA, which was estimated by amplifying housekeeping genes. Richness was defined as the count of unique rearrangements, and clonality was defined as 1 minus Pielou's evenness. Intratumor TCR heterogeneity between regions was quantified with the Jaccard index, the Morisita overlap index, and the proportion of shared top-20 clonotypes. TCRdb provides this immuneACCESS table in a form limited to in-frame rearrangements. Some clones are lacking; in checked studies, under half of them reflect an unresolved V gene, and why the rest are absent is not known. Clone size and the V and J calls come from that table; the DNA yielded D and trimming. The sample data list more than 5,000 clones, and roughly four fifths of these were observed just once. The ten top clones hold about 8.7% of the sample.

Donors were patients with limited-stage small-cell lung cancer who underwent surgical resection in Hangzhou, China, between about 2007 and 2020. Every donor underwent upfront surgery with no preoperative chemotherapy or radiotherapy, and no donor received immunotherapy either before or after surgery. All 19 patients in the sequenced cohort were identified as smokers or heavy second-hand smokers. Three regions were collected from each tumor FFPE block by a grid approach so that spatial heterogeneity of the primary tumors was represented. Tumor regions were macrodissected for enrichment of malignant cells, and only regions expected to yield at least 150 ng DNA were selected. To characterize T cell repertoire heterogeneity, the study applied multi-region TCR-beta sequencing to resected limited-stage small-cell lung cancers and to tumor-adjacent lung tissue. Genomic DNA was extracted from FFPE tissue using the AllPrep DNA/RNA FFPE Kit (Qiagen).

Points the paper makes about the study in general: The TCR repertoire varied greatly across regions, with about 75-98% of clones confined to one region, an overlap lower than in localized NSCLC. The study was limited by a small sample size because surgical resection is uncommon in small-cell lung cancer, and validation of the findings is required. Tumors had lower T-cell density, richness and clonality than adjacent lung tissue, though the difference in density was not significant. All specimens consisted of formalin-fixed paraffin-embedded tissue, which is known to introduce sequencing artifacts. Higher copy number aberration burden was negatively correlated with tumor T-cell density, richness and clonality.

Details on this clone: This receptor's antigen is unknown. No clone much larger than this one lies a single base away; base qualities are absent.

The TCR comes from a man aged 50 to 59 with small cell lung cancer. The specimen sequenced was tumor tissue. The V gene is TRBV29-1 and the J gene is TRBJ2-7; a tentative D call is TRBD2 (6 bases match). CDR3 region: CSVEILLAPGEQYF. In nucleotides, the sequence is TGCAGCGTTGAGATCCTACTAGCCCCAGGAGAGCAGTACTTC.